These T cell receptor beta chains were read from a single sample in a study of beta chain features in type 1 diabetes. Only in-frame clones appear in the TCRdb table, and some are missing; sequencing was by immunoSEQ multiplex PCR. This sample has 900,000 or so clones, with 17% found just once. Sequencing was carried out using naive CD4+ T cells from blood. The receptors shown here come from a woman aged 18-30 years in good health. Both conserved end residues are part of each CDR3. A D gene is named only where the DNA matches it firmly. Clone size is not always given. Where it is, it says once, few, many or a class for expanded clones.

CASSFTGTKDTQYF	TGTGCCAGCAGCTTTACCGGGACAAAAGATACGCAGTATTTT	TRBV7-6	TRBJ2-3	.	.
CASSSLRTGNSNQPQHF	TGTGCCAGCAGTTCGCTACGGACAGGAAATAGCAATCAGCCCCAGCATTTT	TRBV28	TRBJ1-5	TRBD1	.
CASSPNPTGPETQYF	TGCGCCAGCAGCCCCAATCCGACAGGGCCAGAGACCCAGTACTTC	TRBV4-3	TRBJ2-5	TRBD1	few
CATEQGLNTGELFF	TGTGCCACCGAACAGGGATTGAACACCGGGGAGCTGTTTTTT	TRBV19	TRBJ2-2	.	.
CASSPGLHWDEQFF	TGTGCCAGCAGCCCGGGACTCCACTGGGATGAGCAGTTCTTC	TRBV14	TRBJ2-1	.	.
CAGSRSSVAGTQYF	TGTGCCGGGTCAAGATCTAGCGTCGCGGGTACGCAGTATTTT	TRBV2	TRBJ2-3	.	.
CASSIADSGQSYGYTF	TGTGCCAGCAGTATAGCCGACAGTGGCCAATCCTATGGCTACACCTTC	TRBV28	TRBJ1-2	.	.
CASSPTGGHNEQFF	TGTGCCAGCAGTCCCACTGGCGGGCACAATGAGCAGTTCTTC	TRBV2	TRBJ2-1	.	.
CATGQGLPLASTDTQYF	TGTGCCACGGGACAGGGGTTACCCTTGGCTAGCACAGATACGCAGTATTTT	TRBV7-9	TRBJ2-3	TRBD1	few
CASSPGTNYGYTF	TGTGCCAGCAGCCCCGGGACTAACTATGGCTACACCTTC	TRBV5-6	TRBJ1-2	.	few
CASSLNDWSSYNEQFF	TGTGCCAGCAGCTTAAACGACTGGAGCTCCTACAATGAGCAGTTCTTC	TRBV7-9	TRBJ2-1	.	few
CASSRELVASVYNEQFF	TGTGCCAGCAGCCGTGAACTTGTTGCTAGCGTCTACAATGAGCAGTTCTTC	TRBV5-6	TRBJ2-1	.	few
CASSQALRDRGSGYTF	TGCGCCAGCAGCCAAGCCCTCCGGGACAGGGGCTCTGGCTACACCTTC	TRBV4-3	TRBJ1-2	TRBD1	few
CSVGGPSGLYQVQYF	TGCAGCGTTGGGGGGCCATCGGGACTATATCAGGTGCAGTACTTC	TRBV29-1	TRBJ2-7	.	few
CASSKRESSHEQYF	TGTGCCAGCAGTAAGCGGGAGTCGTCCCACGAGCAGTACTTC	TRBV7-2	TRBJ2-7	TRBD2	.
CASSTSGQAETQYF	TGTGCCAGCAGCACATCGGGGCAAGCGGAGACCCAGTACTTC	TRBV7-6	TRBJ2-5	.	few
CASSQEGKVTNYGYTF	TGTGCCAGCAGCCAAGAGGGAAAGGTTACTAACTATGGCTACACCTTC	TRBV4-2	TRBJ1-2	.	few
CSVWRYMNTEAFF	TGCAGCGTTTGGAGGTATATGAACACTGAAGCTTTCTTT	TRBV29-1	TRBJ1-1	.	.
CASNPAGRRGTEAFF	TGTGCCAGCAACCCAGCGGGCAGGCGGGGCACTGAAGCTTTCTTT	TRBV27	TRBJ1-1	.	.
CASSQREGQTQYF	TGTGCCAGCAGCCAAAGGGAGGGACAGACCCAGTACTTC	TRBV14	TRBJ2-5	TRBD2	.
CASSFRVTEAFF	TGTGCCAGCAGTTTTCGAGTCACTGAAGCTTTCTTT	TRBV28	TRBJ1-1	.	.
CASSRGLFGRGTDTQYF	TGCGCCAGCAGCCGTGGCCTCTTCGGGAGAGGAACAGATACGCAGTATTTT	TRBV4-3	TRBJ2-3	.	.
CASSFTGSSYEQYF	TGTGCCAGCAGTTTTACGGGGAGCTCCTACGAGCAGTACTTC	TRBV28	TRBJ2-7	.	few
CASSLDPGITEAFF	TGTGCCAGCAGCTTAGATCCAGGGATTACTGAAGCTTTCTTT	TRBV7-3	TRBJ1-1	.	.
CASTPGGVGAYEQYF	TGTGCCAGCACCCCCGGGGGGGTTGGGGCCTACGAGCAGTACTTC	TRBV28	TRBJ2-7	TRBD2	few
CSANHQETQYF	TGCAGTGCTAACCACCAAGAGACCCAGTACTTC	TRBV20-1	TRBJ2-5	.	.